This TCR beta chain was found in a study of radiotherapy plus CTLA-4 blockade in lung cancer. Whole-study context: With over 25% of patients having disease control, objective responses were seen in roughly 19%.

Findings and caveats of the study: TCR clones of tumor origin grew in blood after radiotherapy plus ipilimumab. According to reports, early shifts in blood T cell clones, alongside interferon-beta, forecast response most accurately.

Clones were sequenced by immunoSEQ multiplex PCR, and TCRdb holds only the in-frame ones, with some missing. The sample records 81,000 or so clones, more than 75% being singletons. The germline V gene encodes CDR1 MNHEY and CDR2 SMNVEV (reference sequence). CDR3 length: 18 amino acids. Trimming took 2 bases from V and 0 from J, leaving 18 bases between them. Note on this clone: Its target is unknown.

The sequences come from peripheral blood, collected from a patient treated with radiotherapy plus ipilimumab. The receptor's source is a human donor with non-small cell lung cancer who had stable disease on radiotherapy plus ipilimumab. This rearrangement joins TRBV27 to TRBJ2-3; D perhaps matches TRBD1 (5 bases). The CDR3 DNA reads TGTGCCAGCAGTTTAAAGGTAACTCGGCCAGGGAGCACAGATACGCAGTATTTT. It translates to CASSLKVTRPGSTDTQYF.